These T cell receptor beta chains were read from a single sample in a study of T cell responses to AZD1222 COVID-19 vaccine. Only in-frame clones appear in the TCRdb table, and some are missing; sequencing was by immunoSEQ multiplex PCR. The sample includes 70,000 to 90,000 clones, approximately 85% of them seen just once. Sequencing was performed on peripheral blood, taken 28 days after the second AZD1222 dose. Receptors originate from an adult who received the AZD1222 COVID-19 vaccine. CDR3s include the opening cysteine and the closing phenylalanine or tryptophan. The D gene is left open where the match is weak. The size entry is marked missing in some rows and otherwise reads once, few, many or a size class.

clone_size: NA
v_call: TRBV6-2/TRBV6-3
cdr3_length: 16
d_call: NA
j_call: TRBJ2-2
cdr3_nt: TGTGCCAGCAGTTACCCGCTACCAGGGAACACCGGGGAGCTGTTTTTT
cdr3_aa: CASSYPLPGNTGELFF

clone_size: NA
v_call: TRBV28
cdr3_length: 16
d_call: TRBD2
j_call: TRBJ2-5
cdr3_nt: TGTGCCAGCAGTCCCCGTCTCGTTGCGGGAGGGGAGACCCAGTACTTC
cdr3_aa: CASSPRLVAGGETQYF

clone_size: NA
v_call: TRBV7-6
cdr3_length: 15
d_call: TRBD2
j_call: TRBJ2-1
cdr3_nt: TGTGCCAGCAGCTCCAAAGCGGGAGCCTACAATGAGCAGTTCTTC
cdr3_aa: CASSSKAGAYNEQFF

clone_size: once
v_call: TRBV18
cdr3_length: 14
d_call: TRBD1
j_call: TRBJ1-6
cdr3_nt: TGTGCCAGCTCACCGGGACAGGGCAACTCACCCCTCCACTTT
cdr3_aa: CASSPGQGNSPLHF

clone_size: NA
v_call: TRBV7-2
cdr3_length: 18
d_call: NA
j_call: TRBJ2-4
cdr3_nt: TGTGCCAGCAGCTTAGTTCCCAGGACGGGGCTGGGCAAAAACATTCAGTACTTC
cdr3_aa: CASSLVPRTGLGKNIQYF

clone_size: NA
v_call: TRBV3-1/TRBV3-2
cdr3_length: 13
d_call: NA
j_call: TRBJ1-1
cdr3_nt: TGTGCCAGCAGCCAAGATGTCGAGTCTCAAGCTTTCTTT
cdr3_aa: CASSQDVESQAFF

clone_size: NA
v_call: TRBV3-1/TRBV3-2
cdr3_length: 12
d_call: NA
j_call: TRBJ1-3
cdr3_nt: TGTGCCAGCACCTCTTCTGGAAACACCATATATTTT
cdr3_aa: CASTSSGNTIYF

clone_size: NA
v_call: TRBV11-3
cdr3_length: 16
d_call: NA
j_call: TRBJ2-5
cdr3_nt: TGTGCCAGCAGCGCGCTAGTGGCGGGGACTCAAGAGACCCAGTACTTC
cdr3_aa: CASSALVAGTQETQYF

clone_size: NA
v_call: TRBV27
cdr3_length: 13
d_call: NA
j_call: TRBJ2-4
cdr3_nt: TGTGCCAGCAGTCCGTTAGCCAAAAACATTCAGTACTTC
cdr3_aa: CASSPLAKNIQYF

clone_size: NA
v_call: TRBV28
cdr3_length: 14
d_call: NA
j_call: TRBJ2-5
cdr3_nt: TGTGCCAGCAGTACAGCCTTATACGGTGAGACCCAGTACTTC
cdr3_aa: CASSTALYGETQYF

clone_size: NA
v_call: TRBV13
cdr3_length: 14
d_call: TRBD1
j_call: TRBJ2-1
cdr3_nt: TGTGCCAGCAGCCCATATGGGACAGGGGTTCAGCAGTTCTTC
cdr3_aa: CASSPYGTGVQQFF

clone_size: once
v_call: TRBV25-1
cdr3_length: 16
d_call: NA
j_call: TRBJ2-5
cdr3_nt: TGTGCCAGCAGTGATGGAGAATTAGGGGGAGAAGAGACCCAGTACTTC
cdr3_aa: CASSDGELGGEETQYF

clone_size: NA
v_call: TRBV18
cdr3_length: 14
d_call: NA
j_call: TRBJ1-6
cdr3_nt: TGTGCCAGCTCACCTGGAACAGGCAATTCACCCCTCCACTTT
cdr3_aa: CASSPGTGNSPLHF

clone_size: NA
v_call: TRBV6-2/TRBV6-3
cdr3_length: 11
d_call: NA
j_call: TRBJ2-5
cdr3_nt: TGTGCCAGCAGTTCCTGGGAGACCCAGTACTTC
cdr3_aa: CASSSWETQYF

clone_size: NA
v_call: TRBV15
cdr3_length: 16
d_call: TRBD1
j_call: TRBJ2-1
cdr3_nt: TGTGCCACCAGCAGGCGTGGACAGGGGCCCTACAATGAGCAGTTCTTC
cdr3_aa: CATSRRGQGPYNEQFF

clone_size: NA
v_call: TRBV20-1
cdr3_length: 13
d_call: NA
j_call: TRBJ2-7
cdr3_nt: TGCAGTGCTAGTAGCGACCAGAACTCCGAGCAGTACTTC
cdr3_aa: CSASSDQNSEQYF

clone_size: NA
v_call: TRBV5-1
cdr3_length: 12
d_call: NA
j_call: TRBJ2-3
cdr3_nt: TGCGCCAGCAGCTTGAATGGCGATACGCAGTATTTT
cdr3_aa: CASSLNGDTQYF

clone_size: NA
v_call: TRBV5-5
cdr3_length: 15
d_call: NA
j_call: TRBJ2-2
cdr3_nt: TGTGCCAGCAGCCAGGACAGCCGAGACACCGGGGAGCTGTTTTTT
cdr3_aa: CASSQDSRDTGELFF

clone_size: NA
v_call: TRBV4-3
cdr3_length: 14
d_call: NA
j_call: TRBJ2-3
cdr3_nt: TGCGCCAGCAGCCACCGGGTGGGGGAAGATACGCAGTATTTT
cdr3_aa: CASSHRVGEDTQYF

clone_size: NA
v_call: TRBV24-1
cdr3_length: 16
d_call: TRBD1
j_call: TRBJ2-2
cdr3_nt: TGTGCCACCAGTGAGCGCGACAGGGGGAACACCGGGGAGCTGTTTTTT
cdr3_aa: CATSERDRGNTGELFF

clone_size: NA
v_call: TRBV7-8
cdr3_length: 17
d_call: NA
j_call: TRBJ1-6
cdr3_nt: TGTGCCAGCAGCTTACGGCCGTTCGACTCCTATAATTCACCCCTCCACTTT
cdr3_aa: CASSLRPFDSYNSPLHF

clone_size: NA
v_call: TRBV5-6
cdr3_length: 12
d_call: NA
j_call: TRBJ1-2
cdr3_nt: TGTGCCAGCAGCTCCCCCTTTTGGAGCTACACCTTC
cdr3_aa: CASSSPFWSYTF

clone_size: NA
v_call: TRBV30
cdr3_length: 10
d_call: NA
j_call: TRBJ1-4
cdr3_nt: TGTGCCTGGAGTCACGGAAAACTGTTTTTT
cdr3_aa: CAWSHGKLFF

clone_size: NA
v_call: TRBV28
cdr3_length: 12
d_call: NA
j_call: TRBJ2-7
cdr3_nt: TGTGCCAGCAGTTTAACCAGGGATAATCAGTACTTC
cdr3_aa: CASSLTRDNQYF

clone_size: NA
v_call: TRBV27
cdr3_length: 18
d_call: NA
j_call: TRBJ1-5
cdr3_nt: TGTGCCAGCAGCCCAACGATTAGAGTGGGATATAGCAATCAGCCCCAGCATTTT
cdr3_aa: CASSPTIRVGYSNQPQHF

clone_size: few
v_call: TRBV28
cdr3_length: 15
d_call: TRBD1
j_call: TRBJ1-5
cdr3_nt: TGTGCCAGCAGCCTAGGACAGGGGGCTGGGCAGCCCCAGCATTTT
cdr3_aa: CASSLGQGAGQPQHF

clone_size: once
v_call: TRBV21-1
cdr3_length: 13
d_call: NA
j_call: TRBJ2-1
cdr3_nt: TGTGCCAGCAGCAAAGGTGCGCTCAATGAGCAGTTCTTC
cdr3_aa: CASSKGALNEQFF

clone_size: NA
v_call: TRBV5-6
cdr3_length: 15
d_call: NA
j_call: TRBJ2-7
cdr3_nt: TGTGCCAGCAGCCCCAGAGGGTATAATAACTACGAGCAGTACTTC
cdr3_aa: CASSPRGYNNYEQYF

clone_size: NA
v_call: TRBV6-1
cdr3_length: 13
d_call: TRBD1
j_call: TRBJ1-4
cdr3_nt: TGTGCCAGCCTGGGACAGGTGAATGAAAAACTGTTTTTT
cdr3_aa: CASLGQVNEKLFF

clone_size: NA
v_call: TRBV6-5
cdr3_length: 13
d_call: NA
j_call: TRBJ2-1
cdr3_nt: TGTGCCAGCAGCTACCAAGGGGACGTTGGGCAGTTCTTC
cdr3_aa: CASSYQGDVGQFF

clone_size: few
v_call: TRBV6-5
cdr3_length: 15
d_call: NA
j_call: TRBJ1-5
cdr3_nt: TGTGCCAGCAGTTTGGACAAAAATAGCAATCAGCCCCAGCATTTT
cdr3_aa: CASSLDKNSNQPQHF

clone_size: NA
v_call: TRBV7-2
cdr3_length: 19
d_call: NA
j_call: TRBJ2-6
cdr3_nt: TGTGCCAGCAGCTTAGGGCCGGGCAGGGGAGGAGCTGGGGCCAACGTCCTGACTTTC
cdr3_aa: CASSLGPGRGGAGANVLTF

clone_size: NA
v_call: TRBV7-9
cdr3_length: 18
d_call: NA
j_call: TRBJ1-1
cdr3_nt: TGTGCCAGCAGCCCAATAGGTGGGGCAGTTCGTGTGAACACTGAAGCTTTCTTT
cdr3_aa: CASSPIGGAVRVNTEAFF

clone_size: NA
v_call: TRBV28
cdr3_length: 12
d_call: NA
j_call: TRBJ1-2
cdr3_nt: TGTGCCAGCAGTTTAAATTCCTTTGGCTACACCTTC
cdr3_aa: CASSLNSFGYTF

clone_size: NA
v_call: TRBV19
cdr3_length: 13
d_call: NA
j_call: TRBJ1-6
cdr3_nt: TGTGCCAGTAGTGTCCTCACAAATTCACCCCTCCACTTT
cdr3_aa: CASSVLTNSPLHF

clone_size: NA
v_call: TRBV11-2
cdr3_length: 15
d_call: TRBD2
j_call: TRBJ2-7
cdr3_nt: TGTGCCAGCAGCTTAGTCCTAGCGGGAGTTTACGAGCAGTACTTC
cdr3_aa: CASSLVLAGVYEQYF

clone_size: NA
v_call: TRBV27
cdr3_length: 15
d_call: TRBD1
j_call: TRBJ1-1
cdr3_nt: TGTGCCAGCAGTTTGCGGACAGGGATGAACACTGAAGCTTTCTTT
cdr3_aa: CASSLRTGMNTEAFF

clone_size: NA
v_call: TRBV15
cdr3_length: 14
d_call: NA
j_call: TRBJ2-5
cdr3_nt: TGTGCCACCAGCAGGGGACCGACCCAAGAGACCCAGTACTTC
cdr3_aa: CATSRGPTQETQYF

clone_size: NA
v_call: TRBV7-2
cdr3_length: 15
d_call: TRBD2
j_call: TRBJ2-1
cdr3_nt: TGTGCCAGCAGCTTGGGGGGGACTAGCGGGAATGAGCAGTTCTTC
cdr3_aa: CASSLGGTSGNEQFF

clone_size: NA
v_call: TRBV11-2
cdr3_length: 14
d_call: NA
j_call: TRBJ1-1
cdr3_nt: TGTGCCAGCAGCTCCCCCCCAATGAACACTGAAGCTTTCTTT
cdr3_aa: CASSSPPMNTEAFF

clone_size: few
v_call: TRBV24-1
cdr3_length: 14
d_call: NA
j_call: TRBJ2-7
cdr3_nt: TGTGCCACCAGTGATTCCCCAAGAGACCACGAGCAGTACTTC
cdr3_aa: CATSDSPRDHEQYF

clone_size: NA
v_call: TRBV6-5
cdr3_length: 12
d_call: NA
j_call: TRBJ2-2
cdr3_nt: TGTGCCAGCACCGAAAGACCCGGGGAGCTGTTTTTT
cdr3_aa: CASTERPGELFF

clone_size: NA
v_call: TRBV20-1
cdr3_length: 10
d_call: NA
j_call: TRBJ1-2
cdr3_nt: TGCAGTGCTGACAGCTATGGCTACACCTTC
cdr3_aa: CSADSYGYTF

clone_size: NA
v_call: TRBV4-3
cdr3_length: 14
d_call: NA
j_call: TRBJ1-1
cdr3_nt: TGCGCCAGCAGCGCACAGGGATTGGGCACTGAAGCTTTCTTT
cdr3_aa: CASSAQGLGTEAFF

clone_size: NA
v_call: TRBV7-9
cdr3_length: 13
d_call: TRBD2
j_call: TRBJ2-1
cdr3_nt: TGTGCTACCGGACTAGCGGTCAGGGGTGAGCAGTTCTTC
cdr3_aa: CATGLAVRGEQFF